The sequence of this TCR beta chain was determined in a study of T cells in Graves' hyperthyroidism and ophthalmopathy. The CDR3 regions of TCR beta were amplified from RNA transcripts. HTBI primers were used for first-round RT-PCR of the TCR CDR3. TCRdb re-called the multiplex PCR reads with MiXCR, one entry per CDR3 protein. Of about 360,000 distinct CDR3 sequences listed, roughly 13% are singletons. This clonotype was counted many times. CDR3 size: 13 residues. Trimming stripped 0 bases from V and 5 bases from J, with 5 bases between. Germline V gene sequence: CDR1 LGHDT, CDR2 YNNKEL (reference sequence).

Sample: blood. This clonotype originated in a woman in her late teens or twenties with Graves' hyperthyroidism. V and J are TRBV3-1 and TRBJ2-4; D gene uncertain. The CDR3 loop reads CASSQEGENIQYF. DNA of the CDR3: TGTGCCAGCAGCCAAGAAGGCGAAAACATTCAGTACTTC.